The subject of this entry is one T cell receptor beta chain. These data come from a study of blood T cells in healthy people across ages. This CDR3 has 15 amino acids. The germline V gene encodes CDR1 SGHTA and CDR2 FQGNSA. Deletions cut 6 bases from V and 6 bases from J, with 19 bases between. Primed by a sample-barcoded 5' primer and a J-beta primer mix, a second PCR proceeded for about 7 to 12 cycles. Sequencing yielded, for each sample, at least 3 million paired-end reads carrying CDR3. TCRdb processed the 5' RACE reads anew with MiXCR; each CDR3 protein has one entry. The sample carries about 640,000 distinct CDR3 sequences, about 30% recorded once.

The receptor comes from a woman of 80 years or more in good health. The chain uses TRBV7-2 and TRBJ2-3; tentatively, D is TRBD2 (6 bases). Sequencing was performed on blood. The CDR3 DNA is TGTGCCAGCAGGGGAGGAGCTTCCTCGAGGGATACGCAGTATTTT. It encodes CASRGGASSRDTQYF.